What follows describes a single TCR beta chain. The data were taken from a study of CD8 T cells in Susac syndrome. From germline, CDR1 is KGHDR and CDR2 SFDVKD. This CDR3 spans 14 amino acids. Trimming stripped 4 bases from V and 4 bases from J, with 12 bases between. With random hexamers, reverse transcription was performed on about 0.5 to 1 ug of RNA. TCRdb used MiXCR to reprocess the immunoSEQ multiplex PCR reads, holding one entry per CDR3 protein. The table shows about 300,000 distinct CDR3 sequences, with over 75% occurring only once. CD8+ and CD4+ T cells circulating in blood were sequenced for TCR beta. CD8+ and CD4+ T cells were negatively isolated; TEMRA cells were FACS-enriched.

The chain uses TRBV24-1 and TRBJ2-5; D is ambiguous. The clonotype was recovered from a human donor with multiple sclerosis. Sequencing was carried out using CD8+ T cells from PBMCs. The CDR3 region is CATSERQGVETQYF. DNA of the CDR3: TGTGCCACCAGTGAGCGGCAAGGAGTAGAGACCCAGTACTTC.